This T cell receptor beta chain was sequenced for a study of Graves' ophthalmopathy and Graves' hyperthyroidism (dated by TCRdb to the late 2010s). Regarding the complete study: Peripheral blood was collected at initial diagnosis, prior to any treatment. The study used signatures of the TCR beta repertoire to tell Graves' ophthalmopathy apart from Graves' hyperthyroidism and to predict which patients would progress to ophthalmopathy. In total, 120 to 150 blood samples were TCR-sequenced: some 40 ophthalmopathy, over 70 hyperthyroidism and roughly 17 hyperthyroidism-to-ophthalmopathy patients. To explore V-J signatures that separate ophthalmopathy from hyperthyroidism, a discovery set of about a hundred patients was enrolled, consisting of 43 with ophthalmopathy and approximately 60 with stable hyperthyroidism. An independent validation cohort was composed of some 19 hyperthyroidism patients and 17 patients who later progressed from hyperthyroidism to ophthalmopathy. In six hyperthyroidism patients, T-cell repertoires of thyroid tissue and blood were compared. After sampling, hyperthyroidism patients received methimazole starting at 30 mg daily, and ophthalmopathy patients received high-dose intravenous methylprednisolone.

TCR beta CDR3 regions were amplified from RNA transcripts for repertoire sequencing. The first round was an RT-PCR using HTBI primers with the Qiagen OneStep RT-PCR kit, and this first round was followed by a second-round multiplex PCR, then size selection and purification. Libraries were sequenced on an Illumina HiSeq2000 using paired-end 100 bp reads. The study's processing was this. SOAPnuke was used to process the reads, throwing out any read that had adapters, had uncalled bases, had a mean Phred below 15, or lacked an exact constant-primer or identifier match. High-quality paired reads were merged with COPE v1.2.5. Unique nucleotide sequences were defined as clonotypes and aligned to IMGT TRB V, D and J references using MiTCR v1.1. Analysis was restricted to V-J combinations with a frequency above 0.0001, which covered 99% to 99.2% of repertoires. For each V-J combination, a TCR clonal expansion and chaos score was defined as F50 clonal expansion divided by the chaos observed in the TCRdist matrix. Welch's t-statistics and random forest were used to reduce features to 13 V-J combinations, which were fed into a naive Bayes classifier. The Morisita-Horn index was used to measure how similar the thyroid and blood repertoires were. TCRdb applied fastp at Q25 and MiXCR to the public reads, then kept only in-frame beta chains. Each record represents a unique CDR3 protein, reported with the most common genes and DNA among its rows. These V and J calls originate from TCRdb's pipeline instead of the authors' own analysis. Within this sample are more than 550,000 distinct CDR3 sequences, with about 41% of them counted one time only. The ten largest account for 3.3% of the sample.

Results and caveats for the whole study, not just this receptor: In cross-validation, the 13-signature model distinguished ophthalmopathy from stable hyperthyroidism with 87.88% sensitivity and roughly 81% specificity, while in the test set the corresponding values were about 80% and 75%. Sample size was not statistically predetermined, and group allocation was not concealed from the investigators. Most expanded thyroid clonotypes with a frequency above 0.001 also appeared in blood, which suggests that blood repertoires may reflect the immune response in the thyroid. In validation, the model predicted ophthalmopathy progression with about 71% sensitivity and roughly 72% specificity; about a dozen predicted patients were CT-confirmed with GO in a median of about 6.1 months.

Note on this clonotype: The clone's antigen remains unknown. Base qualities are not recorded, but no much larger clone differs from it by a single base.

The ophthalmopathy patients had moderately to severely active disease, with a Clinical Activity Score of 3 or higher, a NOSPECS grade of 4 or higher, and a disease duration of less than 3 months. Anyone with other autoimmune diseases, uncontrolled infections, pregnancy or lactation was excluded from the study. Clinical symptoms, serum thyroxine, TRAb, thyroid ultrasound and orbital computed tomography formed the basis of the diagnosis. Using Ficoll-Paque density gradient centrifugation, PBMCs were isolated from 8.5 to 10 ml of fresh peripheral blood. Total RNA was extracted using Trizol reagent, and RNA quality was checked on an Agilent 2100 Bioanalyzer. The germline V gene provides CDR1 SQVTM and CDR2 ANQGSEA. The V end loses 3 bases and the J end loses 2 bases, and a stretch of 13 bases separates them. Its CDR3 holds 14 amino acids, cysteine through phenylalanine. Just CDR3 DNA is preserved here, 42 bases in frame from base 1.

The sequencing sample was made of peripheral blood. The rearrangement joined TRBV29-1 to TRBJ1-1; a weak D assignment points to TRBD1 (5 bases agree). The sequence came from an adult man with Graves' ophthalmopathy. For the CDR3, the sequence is CSVEWVRENTEAFF. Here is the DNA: TGCAGCGTTGAGTGGGTCAGGGAAAACACTGAAGCTTTCTTT.